The clone carrying this TCR beta chain was detected a few times. This sample is part of a study of cytomegalovirus exposure and HLA in healthy donors. CDR1 and CDR2 from the germline V gene are SEHNR and FQNEAQ (reference sequence). The V end lost 4 bases, the J end lost 4 bases, and 5 bases lay between the germline ends. This CDR3 has 12 amino acids. 13 Jbeta primers and 60 Vbeta primers were used for the PCR. TCRdb's copy holds only in-frame clones and misses some; the assay was immunoSEQ multiplex PCR. The sample carries fewer than 200,000 clones, approximately 9.5% recorded once. The sequencing input was PBMCs. The chain recombines TRBV7-9 with TRBJ1-5; D unresolved. The TCR was taken from a woman aged 25 to 39 in good health and CMV-seropositive. CDR3 residues: CASSSRNQPQHF. In DNA, the CDR3 is TGTGCCAGCAGCTCCCGTAATCAGCCCCAGCATTTT.